Listed below are T cell receptor beta chains from one sample, sequenced in a study of neurological immune-mediated disorders. TCRdb re-called the 5' RACE reads with MiXCR, one entry per CDR3 protein. In the table there are 30,000 or so distinct CDR3 sequences, around 4% of which are singletons. The specimen was CD4+ T cells from blood. All receptors derive from a middle-aged woman in good health. The CDR3 runs from the conserved cysteine through the conserved F or W. A D gene is named only where the DNA matches it firmly. Size is stated as once, few or many counts, or a class when the clone is expanded.

>TRBJ1-5|many|TRBV6-1|NA
CASRSGEGGIQHF
TGTGCCAGCAGATCAGGGGAGGGGGGAATCCAGCATTTT
>TRBJ2-7|large|TRBV3-1|NA
CASSQVARATMDGQYF
TGTGCCAGCAGCCAAGTCGCCAGGGCCACCATGGATGGGCAGTACTTC
>TRBJ1-1|many|TRBV11-2|TRBD1
CASSFEGAKGTEAFF
TGTGCCAGCAGCTTTGAGGGGGCGAAGGGCACTGAAGCTTTCTTT
>TRBJ1-5|many|TRBV2|NA
CASSRDANQPQHF
TGTGCCAGCTCCCGGGACGCTAATCAGCCCCAGCATTTT
>TRBJ1-3|many|TRBV12-3/TRBV12-4|NA
CASRSSGVGNTIYF
TGTGCCAGCAGATCCTCCGGAGTTGGAAACACCATATATTTT
>TRBJ2-5|many|TRBV4-2|TRBD2
CASSQLAGAALETQYF
TGTGCCAGCAGCCAACTAGCGGGGGCCGCCCTTGAGACCCAGTACTTC
>TRBJ2-5|many|TRBV5-1|TRBD1
CASSFRDSRGETQYF
TGCGCCAGCAGCTTCCGGGACAGTCGGGGAGAGACCCAGTACTTC
>TRBJ1-4|many|TRBV5-1|TRBD1
CASTRTGAEKLFF
TGCGCCAGCACCAGGACAGGGGCCGAAAAACTGTTTTTT
>TRBJ2-1|many|TRBV20-1|NA
CSALGQSSYNEQFF
TGCAGTGCTCTCGGGCAGAGCTCCTACAATGAGCAGTTCTTC
>TRBJ2-3|many|TRBV20-1|TRBD2
CSAQTLAGVATDTQYF
TGCAGTGCCCAGACCCTAGCGGGAGTGGCCACAGATACGCAGTATTTT
>TRBJ1-2|medium-sized|TRBV10-3|TRBD1
CAISELTGNYGYTF
TGTGCCATCAGTGAACTGACAGGGAACTATGGCTACACCTTC
>TRBJ1-5|many|TRBV5-1|TRBD1
CASSAGQGDGPQHF
TGCGCCAGCAGCGCCGGACAGGGCGACGGGCCCCAGCATTTT
>TRBJ2-7|many|TRBV29-1|NA
CSVVPGIPYEQYF
TGCAGCGTTGTGCCTGGGATCCCCTACGAGCAGTACTTC
>TRBJ1-2|many|TRBV15|NA
CATSREGGDGYGYTF
TGTGCCACCAGCAGAGAGGGGGGGGATGGCTATGGCTACACCTTC